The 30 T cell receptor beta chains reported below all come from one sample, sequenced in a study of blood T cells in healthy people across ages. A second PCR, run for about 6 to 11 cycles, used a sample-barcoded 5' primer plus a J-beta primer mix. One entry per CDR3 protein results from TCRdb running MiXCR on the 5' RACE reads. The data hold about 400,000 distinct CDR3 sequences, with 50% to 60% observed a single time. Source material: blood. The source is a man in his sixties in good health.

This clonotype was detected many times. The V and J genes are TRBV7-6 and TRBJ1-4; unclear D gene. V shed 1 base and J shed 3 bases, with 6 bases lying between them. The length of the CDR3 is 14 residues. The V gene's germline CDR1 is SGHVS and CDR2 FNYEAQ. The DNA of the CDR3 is TGTGCCAGCAGCTTAGGATCCGCTAATGAAAAACTGTTTTTT. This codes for CASSLGSANEKLFF.

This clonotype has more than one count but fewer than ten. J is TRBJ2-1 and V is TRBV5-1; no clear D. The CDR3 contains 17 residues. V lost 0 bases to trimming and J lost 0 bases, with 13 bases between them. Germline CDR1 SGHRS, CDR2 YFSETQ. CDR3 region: CASSLAPTGISYNEQFF. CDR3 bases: TGCGCCAGCAGCTTGGCCCCGACCGGAATCTCCTACAATGAGCAGTTCTTC.

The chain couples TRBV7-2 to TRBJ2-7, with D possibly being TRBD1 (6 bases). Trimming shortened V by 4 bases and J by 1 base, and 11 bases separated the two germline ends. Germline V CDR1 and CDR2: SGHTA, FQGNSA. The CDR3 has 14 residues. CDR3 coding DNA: TGTGCCAGCAGCTACACAGGGAAGTCCTACGAGCAGTACTTC. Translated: CASSYTGKSYEQYF.

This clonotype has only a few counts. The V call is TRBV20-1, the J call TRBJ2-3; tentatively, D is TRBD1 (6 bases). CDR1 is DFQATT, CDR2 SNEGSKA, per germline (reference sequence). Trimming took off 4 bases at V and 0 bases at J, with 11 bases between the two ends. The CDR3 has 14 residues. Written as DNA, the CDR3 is TGCAGTGCTACCCGGGACACTAGCACAGATACGCAGTATTTT. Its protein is CSATRDTSTDTQYF.

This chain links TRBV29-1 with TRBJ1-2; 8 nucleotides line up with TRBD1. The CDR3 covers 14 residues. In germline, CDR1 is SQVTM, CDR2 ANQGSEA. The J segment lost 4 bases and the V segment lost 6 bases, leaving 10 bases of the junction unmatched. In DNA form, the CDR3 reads TGCAGCGTGGGGCAGGGGGCAGCTTCCTATGGCTACACCTTC. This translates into CSVGQGAASYGYTF.

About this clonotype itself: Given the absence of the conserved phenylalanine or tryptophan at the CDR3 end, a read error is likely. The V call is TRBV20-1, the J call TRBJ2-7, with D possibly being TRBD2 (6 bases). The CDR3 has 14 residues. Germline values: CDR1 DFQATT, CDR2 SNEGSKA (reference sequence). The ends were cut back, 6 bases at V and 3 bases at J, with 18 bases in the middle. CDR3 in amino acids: CSAPTSPLSYEQYS. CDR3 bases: TGCAGTGCCCCGACTAGTCCCCTGAGCTACGAGCAGTACTCC.

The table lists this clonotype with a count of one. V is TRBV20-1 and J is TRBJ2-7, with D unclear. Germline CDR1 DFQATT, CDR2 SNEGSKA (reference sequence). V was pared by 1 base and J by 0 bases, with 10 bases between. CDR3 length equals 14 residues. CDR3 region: CSARVLWGSYEQYF. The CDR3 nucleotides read TGCAGTGCTAGAGTCCTGTGGGGCTCCTACGAGCAGTACTTC.

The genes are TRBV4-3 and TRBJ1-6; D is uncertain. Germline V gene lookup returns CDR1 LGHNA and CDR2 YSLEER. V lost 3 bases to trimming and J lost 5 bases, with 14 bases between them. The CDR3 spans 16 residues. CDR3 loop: CASSQERQSNNSPLHF. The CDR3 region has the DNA TGCGCCAGCAGCCAGGAACGGCAGAGCAATAATTCACCCCTCCACTTT.

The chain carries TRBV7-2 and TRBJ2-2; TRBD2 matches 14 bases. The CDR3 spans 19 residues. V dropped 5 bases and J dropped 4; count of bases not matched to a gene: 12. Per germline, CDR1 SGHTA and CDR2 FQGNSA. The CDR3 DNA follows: TGTGCCAGCAGCCCCTCCGGGACTAGCGGGAGAGTCGGCACCGGGGAGCTGTTTTTT. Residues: CASSPSGTSGRVGTGELFF.

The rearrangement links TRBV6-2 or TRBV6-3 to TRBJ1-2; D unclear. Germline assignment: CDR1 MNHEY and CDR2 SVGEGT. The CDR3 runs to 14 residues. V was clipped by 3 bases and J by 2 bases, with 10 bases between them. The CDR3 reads CASSYNIRNYGYTF. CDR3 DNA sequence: TGTGCCAGCAGTTATAATATCAGGAACTATGGCTACACCTTC.

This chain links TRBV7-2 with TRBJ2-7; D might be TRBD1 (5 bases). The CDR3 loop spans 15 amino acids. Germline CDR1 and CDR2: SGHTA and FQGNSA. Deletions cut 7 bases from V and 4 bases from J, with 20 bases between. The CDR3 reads CASTKTTGQGYEQYF. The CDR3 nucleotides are TGTGCCAGCACTAAAACGACGGGTCAGGGTTACGAGCAGTACTTC.

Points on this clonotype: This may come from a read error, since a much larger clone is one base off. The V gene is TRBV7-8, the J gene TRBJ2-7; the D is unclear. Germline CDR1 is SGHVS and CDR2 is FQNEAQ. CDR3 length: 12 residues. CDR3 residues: CASKGGRYGQYF. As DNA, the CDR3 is TGTGCCAGCAAGGGCGGTCGCTACGGGCAGTACTTC.

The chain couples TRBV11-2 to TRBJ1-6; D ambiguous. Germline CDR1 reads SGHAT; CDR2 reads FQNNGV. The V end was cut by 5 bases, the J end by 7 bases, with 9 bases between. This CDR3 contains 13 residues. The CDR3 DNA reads TGTGCCAGCAGCGCCCAGTCCAATTCACCCCTCCACTTT. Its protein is CASSAQSNSPLHF.

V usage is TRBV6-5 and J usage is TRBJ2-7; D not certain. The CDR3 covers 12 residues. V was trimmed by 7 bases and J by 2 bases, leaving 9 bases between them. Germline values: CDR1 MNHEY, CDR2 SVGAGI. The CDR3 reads CASTSNAYEQYF. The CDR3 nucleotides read TGTGCCAGCACGTCAAACGCCTACGAGCAGTACTTC.

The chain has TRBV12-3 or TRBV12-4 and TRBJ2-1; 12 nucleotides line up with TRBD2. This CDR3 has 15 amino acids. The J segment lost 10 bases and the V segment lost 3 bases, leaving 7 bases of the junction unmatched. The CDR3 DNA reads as TGTGCCAGCAGTTTGCGACTAGCGGGAGCGGGGGAGCAGTTCTTC. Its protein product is CASSLRLAGAGEQFF.

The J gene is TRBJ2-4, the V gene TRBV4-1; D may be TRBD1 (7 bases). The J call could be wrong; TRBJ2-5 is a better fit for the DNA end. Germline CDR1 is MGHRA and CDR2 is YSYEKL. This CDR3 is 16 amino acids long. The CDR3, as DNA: TGCGCCAGCAGCCAAGATCAGGGGGGCAGCCTGGGGACCCAGTACTTC. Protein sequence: CASSQDQGGSLGTQYF.

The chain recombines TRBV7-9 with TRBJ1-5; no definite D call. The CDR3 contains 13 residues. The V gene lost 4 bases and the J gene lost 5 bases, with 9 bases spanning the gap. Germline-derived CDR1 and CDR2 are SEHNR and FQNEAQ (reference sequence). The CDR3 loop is CASSYGVDQPQHF. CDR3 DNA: TGTGCCAGCAGCTACGGGGTGGATCAGCCCCAGCATTTT.

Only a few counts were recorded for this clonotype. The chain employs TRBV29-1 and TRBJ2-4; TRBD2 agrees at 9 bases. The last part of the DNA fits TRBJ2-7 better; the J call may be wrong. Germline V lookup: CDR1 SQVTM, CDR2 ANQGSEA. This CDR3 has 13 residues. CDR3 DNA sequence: TGCAGCGTTGGTAGCGGGGGATCCTACGAGCAGTACTTC. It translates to CSVGSGGSYEQYF.

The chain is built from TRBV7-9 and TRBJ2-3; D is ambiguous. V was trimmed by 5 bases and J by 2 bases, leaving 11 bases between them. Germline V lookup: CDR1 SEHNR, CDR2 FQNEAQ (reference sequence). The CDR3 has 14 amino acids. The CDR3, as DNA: TGTGCCAGCAGCCTAAGGAACTACACAGATACGCAGTATTTT. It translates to CASSLRNYTDTQYF.

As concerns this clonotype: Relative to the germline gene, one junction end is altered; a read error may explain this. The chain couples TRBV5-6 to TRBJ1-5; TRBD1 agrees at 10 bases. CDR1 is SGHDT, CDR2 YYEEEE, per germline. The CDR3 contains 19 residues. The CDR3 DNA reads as TGTGCCAGCAGCTTGTTGGGGACAGGGGTGGGCGATGGCAATCGGCCCCAGCATTTT. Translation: CASSLLGTGVGDGNRPQHF.

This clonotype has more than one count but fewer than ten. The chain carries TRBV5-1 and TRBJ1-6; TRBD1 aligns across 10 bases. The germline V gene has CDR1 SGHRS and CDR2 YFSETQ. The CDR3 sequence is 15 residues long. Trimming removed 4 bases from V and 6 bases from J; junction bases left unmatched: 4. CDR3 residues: CASSGGQGLNSPLHF. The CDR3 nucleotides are TGCGCCAGCAGCGGGGGACAGGGGCTTAATTCACCCCTCCACTTT.

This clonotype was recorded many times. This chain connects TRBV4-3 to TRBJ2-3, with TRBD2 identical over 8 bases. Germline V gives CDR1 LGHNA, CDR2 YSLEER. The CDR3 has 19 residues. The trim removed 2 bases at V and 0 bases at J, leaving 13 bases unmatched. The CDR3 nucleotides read TGCGCCAGCAGCCAATCACCGGGACTAGTCCCCCTTAGCACAGATACGCAGTATTTT. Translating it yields CASSQSPGLVPLSTDTQYF.

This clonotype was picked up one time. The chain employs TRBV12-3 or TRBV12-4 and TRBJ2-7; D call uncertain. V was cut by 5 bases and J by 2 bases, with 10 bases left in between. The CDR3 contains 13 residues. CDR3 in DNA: TGTGCCAGCAGTCAGACTGAGACCTACGAGCAGTACTTC. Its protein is CASSQTETYEQYF.

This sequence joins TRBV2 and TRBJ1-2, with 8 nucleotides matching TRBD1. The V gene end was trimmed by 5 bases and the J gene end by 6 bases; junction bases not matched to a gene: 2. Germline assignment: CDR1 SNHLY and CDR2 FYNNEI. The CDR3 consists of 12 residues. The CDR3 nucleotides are TGTGCCAGCAGTCAGACAGGGGATGGCTACACCTTC. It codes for CASSQTGDGYTF.

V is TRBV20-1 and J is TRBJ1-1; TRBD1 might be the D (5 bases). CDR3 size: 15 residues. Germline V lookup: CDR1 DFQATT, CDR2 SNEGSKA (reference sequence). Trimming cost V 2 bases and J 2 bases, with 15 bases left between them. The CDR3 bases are TGCAGTGCTAGACCCAATAAGGGGCTTAACACTGAAGCTTTCTTT. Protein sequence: CSARPNKGLNTEAFF.

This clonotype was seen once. The CDR3: CASSYSRGATNPYEQYF. The CDR3 DNA follows: TGTGCCAGCAGTTACTCGCGAGGGGCAACCAATCCCTACGAGCAGTACTTC. The chain carries TRBV6-6 and TRBJ2-7; either TRBD1 or TRBD2 may fit D (5 bases each). The germline V gene has CDR1 MNHNY and CDR2 SVGAGI (reference sequence). CDR3 length equals 17 residues. V was pared by 0 bases and J by 2 bases, with 17 bases between.

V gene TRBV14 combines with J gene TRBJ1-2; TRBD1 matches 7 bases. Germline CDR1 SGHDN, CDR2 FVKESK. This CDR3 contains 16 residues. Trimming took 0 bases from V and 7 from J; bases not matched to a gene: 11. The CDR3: CASSQEWRGRDGGYTF. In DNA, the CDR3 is TGTGCCAGCAGCCAAGAATGGAGGGGGCGTGATGGTGGCTACACCTTC.

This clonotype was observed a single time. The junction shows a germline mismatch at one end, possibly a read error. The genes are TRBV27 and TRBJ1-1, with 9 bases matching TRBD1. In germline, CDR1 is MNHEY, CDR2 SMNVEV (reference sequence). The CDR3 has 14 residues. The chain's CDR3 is CASSRDRAGTGAFF. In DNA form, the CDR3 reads TGTGCCAGCAGCCGGGACAGGGCGGGCACTGGAGCTTTCTTT.

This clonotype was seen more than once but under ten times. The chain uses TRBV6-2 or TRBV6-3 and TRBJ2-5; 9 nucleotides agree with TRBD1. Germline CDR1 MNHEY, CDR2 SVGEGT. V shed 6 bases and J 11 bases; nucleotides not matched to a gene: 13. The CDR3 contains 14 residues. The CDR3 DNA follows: TGTGCCAGCAGGACGGTGACAGGGGGAAGGGAGCAGTACTTC. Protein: CASRTVTGGREQYF.

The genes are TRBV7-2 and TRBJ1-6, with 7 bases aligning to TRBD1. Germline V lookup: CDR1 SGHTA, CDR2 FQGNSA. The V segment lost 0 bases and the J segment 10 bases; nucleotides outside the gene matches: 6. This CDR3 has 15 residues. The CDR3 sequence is CASSLAPGGYSPLHF. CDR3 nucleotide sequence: TGTGCCAGCAGCTTAGCGCCAGGGGGATACTCACCCCTCCACTTT.